This entry is about one T cell receptor beta chain. As yet, its antigen is unknown. Focal radiation and CTLA-4 blockade (ipilimumab) were tested in chemo-refractory metastatic non-small-cell lung cancer patients. V was shortened by 6 bases and J by 4 bases, with 21 bases between the two germline ends. The V gene's germline CDR1 is SGHTA and CDR2 FQGNSA. The CDR3 has 17 amino acids. These data are taken from a study of radiotherapy plus CTLA-4 blockade in lung cancer. About the research overall: Overall, 15% to 20% of patients showed an objective response, while around 34% attained disease control. Overall study results and limits: Blood TCR clones of tumor origin expanded after radiotherapy plus ipilimumab. Reports state that early shifts in blood T cell clones, with interferon-beta, best predicted response.

The protocol was immunoSEQ multiplex PCR, while the TCRdb copy is restricted to in-frame clones and leaves out a portion. The sample shows roughly 78,000 clones, around 80% of them seen only once. Sample: peripheral blood, taken from a patient treated with radiotherapy plus ipilimumab. The chain links TRBV7-2 to TRBJ2-2; the D gene is possibly TRBD1 (6 bases). The receptor comes from a human donor with non-small cell lung cancer who had a complete response to radiotherapy plus ipilimumab. CDR3 amino acids: CASRSARAGERTGELFF. Here the CDR3 DNA reads TGTGCCAGCAGAAGCGCTAGGGCAGGGGAGCGCACCGGGGAGCTGTTTTTT.